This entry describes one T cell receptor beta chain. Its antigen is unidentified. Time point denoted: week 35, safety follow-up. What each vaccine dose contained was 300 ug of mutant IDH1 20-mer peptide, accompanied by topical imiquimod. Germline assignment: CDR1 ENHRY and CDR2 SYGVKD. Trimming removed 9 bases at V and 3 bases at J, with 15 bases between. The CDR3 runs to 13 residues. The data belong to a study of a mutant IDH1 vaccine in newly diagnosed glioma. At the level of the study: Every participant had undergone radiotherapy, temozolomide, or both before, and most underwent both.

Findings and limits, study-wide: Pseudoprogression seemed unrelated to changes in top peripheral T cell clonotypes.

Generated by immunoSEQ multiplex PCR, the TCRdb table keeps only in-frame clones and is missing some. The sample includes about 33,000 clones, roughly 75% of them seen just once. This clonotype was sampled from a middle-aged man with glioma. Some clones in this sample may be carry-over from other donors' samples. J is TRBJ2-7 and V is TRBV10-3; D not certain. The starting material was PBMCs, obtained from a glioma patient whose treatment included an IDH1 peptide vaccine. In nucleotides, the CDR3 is TGTGCCATTTTGGACCACCATGACTACGAGCAGTACTTC. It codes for CAILDHHDYEQYF.